This paragraph covers one T cell receptor beta chain sequence. In germline, CDR1 is SEHNR, CDR2 FQNEAQ (reference sequence). This CDR3 has 16 residues. V was pared by 3 bases and J by 2 bases, with 8 bases of the junction left unmatched. The sample comes from a study of blood T cell repertoires in COVID-19. As handled by the study authors: Reference gene primer amplification in the assay estimated nucleated cell counts. The method was immunoSEQ multiplex PCR; TCRdb's version includes in-frame clones alone and lacks a portion of them. V and J calls and clone size are those listed in that table; D and trimming were worked out from the DNA. The sample contains 190,000 or so clones, about 81% of which appear only once.

The sequence came from a woman of 80 years or more with COVID-19, enrolled during active disease. V gene TRBV7-9 combines with J gene TRBJ2-3; TRBD1 matches 7 bases. Sequences were obtained from peripheral blood. CDR3 bases: TGTGCCAGCAGCTTTGTATTGACAGGGATCACAGATACGCAGTATTTT. The encoded protein is CASSFVLTGITDTQYF.